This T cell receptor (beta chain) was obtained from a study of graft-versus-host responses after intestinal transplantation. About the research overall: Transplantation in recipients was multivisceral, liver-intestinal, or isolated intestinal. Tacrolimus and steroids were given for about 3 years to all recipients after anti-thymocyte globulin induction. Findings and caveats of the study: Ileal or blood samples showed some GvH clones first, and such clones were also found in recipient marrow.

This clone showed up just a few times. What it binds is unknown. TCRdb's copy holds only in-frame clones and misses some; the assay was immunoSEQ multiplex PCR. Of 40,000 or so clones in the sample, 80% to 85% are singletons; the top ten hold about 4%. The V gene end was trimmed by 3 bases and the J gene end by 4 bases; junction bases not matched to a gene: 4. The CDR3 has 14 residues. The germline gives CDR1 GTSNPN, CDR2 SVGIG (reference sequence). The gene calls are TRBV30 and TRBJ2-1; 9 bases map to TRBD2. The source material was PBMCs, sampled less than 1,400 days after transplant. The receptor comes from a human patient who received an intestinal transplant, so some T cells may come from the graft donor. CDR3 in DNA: TGTGCCTGGAGAAGTAGCGGGGGATACAATGAGCAGTTCTTC. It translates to CAWRSSGGYNEQFF.